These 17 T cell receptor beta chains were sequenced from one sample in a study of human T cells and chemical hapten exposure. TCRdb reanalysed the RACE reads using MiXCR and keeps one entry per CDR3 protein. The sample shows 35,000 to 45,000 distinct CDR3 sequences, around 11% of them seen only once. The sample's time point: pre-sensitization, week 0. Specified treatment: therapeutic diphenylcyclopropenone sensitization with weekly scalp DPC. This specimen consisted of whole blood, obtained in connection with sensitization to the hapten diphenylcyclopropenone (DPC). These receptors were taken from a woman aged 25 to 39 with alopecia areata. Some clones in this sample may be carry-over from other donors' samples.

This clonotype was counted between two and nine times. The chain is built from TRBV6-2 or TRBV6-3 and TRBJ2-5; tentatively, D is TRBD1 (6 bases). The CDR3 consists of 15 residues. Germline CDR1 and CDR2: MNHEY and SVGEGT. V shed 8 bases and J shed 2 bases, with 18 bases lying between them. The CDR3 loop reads CASQSLQGIQETQYF. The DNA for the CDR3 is TGTGCCAGCCAGTCCCTACAGGGAATTCAAGAGACCCAGTACTTC.

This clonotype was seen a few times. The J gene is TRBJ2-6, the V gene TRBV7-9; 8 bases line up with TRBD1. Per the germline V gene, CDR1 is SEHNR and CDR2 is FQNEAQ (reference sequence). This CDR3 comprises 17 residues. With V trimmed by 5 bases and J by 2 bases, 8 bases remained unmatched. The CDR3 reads CASSPRTGRAGANVLTF. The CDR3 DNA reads TGTGCCAGCAGCCCTCGGACAGGGCGGGCTGGGGCCAACGTCCTGACTTTC.

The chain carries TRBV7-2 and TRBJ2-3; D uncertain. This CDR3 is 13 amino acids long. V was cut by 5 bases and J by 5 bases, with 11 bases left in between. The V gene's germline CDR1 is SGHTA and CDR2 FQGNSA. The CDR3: CASSRIHGDTQYF. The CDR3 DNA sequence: TGTGCCAGCAGCCGAATTCACGGAGATACGCAGTATTTT.

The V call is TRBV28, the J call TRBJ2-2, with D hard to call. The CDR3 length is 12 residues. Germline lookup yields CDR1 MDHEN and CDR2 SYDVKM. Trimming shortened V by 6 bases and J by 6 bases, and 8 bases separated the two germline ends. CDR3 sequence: CASSPISGELFF. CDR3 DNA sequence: TGTGCCAGCAGCCCAATATCCGGGGAGCTGTTTTTT.

The CDR3, as DNA: TGCAGTGCCGGGGACAGGAGGTCGGGTAATTCACCCCTCCACTTT. Amino acids: CSAGDRRSGNSPLHF. The rearrangement links TRBV20-1 to TRBJ1-6, with 8 bases identical to TRBD1. With 6 bases clipped from V and 6 bases from J, the junction kept 10 bases outside the gene matches. The CDR3 consists of 15 residues. Looked up from germline, CDR1 is DFQATT and CDR2 is SNEGSKA (reference sequence).

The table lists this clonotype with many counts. The CDR3 here is CASREPPRLAGVKVSYNEQFF. DNA of the CDR3: TGTGCAAGTCGGGAACCCCCGAGGCTAGCGGGAGTAAAGGTTTCCTACAATGAGCAGTTCTTC. The chain joins TRBV12-2 to TRBJ2-1; TRBD2 is taken as the D call from the table, unchecked against the DNA. TRBV12-2 is a known pseudogene. The CDR3 has 21 amino acids.

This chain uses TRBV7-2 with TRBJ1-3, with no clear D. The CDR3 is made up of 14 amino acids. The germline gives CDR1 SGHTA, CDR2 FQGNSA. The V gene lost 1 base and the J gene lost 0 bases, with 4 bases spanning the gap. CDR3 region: CASSLGSSGNTIYF. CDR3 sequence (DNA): TGTGCCAGCAGCTTAGGCAGCTCTGGAAACACCATATATTTT.

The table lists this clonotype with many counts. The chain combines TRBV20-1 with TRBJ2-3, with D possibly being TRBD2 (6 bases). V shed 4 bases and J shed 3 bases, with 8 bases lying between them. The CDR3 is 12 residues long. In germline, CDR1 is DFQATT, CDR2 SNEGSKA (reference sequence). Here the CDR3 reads CSANRETDTQYF. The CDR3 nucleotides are TGCAGTGCTAACCGGGAGACAGATACGCAGTATTTT.

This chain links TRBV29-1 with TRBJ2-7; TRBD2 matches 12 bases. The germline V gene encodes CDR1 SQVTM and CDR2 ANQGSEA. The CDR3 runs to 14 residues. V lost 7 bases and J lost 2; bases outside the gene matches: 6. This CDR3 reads CSALAGGLAYEQYF. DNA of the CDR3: TGCAGCGCACTAGCGGGAGGCCTTGCCTACGAGCAGTACTTC.

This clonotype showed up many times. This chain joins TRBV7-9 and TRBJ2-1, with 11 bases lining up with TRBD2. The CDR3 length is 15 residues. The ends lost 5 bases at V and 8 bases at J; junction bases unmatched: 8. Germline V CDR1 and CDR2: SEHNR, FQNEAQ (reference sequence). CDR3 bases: TGTGCCAGCAGCCTACTAGCGGGAGTAGGCTATGAGCAGTTCTTC. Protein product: CASSLLAGVGYEQFF.

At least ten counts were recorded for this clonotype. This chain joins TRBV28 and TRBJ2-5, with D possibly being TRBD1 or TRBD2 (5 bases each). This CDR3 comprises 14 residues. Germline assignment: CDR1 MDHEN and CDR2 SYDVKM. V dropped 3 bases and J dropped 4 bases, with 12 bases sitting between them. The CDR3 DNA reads TGTGCCAGCAGTTTCCAGGGACCGGCAGAGACCCAGTACTTC. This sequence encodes CASSFQGPAETQYF.

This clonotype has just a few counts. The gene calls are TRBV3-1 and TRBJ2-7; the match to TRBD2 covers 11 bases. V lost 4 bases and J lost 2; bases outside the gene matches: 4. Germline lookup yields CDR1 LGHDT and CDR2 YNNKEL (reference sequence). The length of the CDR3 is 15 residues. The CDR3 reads CASSPRLAGTYEQYF. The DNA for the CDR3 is TGTGCCAGCAGCCCCAGACTAGCGGGGACCTACGAGCAGTACTTC.

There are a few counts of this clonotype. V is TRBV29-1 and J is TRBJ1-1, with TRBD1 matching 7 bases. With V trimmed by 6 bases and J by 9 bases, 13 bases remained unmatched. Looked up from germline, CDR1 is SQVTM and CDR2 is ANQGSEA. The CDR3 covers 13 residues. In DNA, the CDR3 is TGCAGCGTGGACAATTCAGGGACAGACAAAGCTTTCTTT. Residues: CSVDNSGTDKAFF. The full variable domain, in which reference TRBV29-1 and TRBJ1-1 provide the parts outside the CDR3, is SAVISQKPSRDICQRGTSLTIQCQVDSQVTMMFWYRQQPGQSLTLIATANQGSEATYESGFVIDKFPISRPNLTFSTLTVSNMSPEDSSIYLCSVDNSGTDKAFFGQGTRLTVV.

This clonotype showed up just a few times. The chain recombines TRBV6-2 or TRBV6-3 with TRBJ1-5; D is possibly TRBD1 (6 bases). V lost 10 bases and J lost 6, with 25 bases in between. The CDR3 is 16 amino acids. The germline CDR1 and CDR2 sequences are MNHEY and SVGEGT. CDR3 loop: CATQKGVGAHSQPQHF. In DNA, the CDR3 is TGTGCCACCCAAAAAGGTGTGGGGGCGCATAGTCAGCCCCAGCATTTT.

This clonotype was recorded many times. In nucleotides, the CDR3 is TGCGCCAGCAGCCCCCTAGTAGTCTCTCAGGACGAGCAGTACTTC. Translated: CASSPLVVSQDEQYF. This chain uses TRBV4-3 with TRBJ2-7; D is unclear. Germline V gene data show CDR1 as LGHNA and CDR2 as YSLEER. The germline V and J ends were trimmed by 4 bases and 5 bases, with 18 bases remaining between them. CDR3 length equals 15 residues.

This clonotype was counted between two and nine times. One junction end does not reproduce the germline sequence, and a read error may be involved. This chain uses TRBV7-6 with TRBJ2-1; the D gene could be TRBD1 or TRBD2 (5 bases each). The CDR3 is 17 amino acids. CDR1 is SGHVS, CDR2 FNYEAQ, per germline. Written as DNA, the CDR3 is TGTGTCAGCAGCTTAGGAGGTCACAGGAGCTCCTACAATGAGCAGTTCTTC. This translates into CVSSLGGHRSSYNEQFF.

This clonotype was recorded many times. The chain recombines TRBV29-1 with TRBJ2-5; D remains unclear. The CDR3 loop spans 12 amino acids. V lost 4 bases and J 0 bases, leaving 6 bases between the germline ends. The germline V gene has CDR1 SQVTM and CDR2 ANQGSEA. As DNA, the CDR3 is TGCAGCGTTGCCGAGTACCAAGAGACCCAGTACTTC. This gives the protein CSVAEYQETQYF.